A few counts support the clone carrying this T cell receptor beta chain. These data come from a study of cytomegalovirus exposure and HLA in healthy donors. The PCR had 60 Vbeta and 13 Jbeta primers. Profiling relied on immunoSEQ multiplex PCR, and the TCRdb table lists in-frame clones only, not all of them. This table has around 200,000 clones, 81% appearing once. Trimming left V 4 bases short and J 6 bases short, with 16 bases between. The CDR3 length is 14 residues. Germline CDR1 is SGHTA and CDR2 is FQGNSA. V and J are TRBV7-2 and TRBJ2-7; perhaps TRBD1 as D (7 bases). Sample: PBMCs. The sequence came from a man aged 45-65 years in good health and CMV-seronegative. CDR3 DNA sequence: TGTGCCAGCAGCTCAAGACAGGGAGCGGGCGAGCAGTACTTC. Translated, it gives CASSSRQGAGEQYF.